The 9 T cell receptor beta chains given below trace back to one sample, sequenced in a study of cytomegalovirus exposure and HLA in healthy donors. In the PCR, 60 Vbeta and 13 Jbeta primers were used. This table comes from immunoSEQ multiplex PCR, and its TCRdb copy is limited to in-frame clones, with some not included. With about 200,000 clones in the sample, the ten largest clones hold approximately 0.74%. The sequenced sample consisted of PBMCs. These receptors were taken from a boy between 10 and 17 years old in good health and CMV-seronegative.

The genes are TRBV4-1 and TRBJ1-2; 7 bases match TRBD1. The ends lost 2 bases at V and 4 bases at J; junction bases unmatched: 4. Germline V gene sequence: CDR1 MGHRA, CDR2 YSYEKL. The CDR3 extends over 14 amino acids. This chain's CDR3 is CASSQPGTAYGYTF. The CDR3 DNA follows: TGCGCCAGCAGCCAACCCGGGACAGCCTATGGCTACACCTTC.

The chain combines TRBV7-9 with TRBJ2-5; 8 positions match TRBD1. Trimming took 1 base from V and 1 from J; bases not matched to a gene: 5. The CDR3 contains 16 residues. CDR1 SEHNR and CDR2 FQNEAQ come from the germline V gene (reference sequence). The CDR3 is CASSLGTGSIQETQYF. The CDR3 nucleotides read TGTGCCAGCAGCTTAGGGACAGGGTCCATCCAAGAGACCCAGTACTTC.

This chain joins TRBV5-8 and TRBJ1-5; no firm D call. The CDR3 sequence is 13 residues long. Trimming took off 2 bases at V and 9 bases at J, with 12 bases between the two ends. CDR1 is SGHTS and CDR2 is YDEGEE in the germline V gene. The CDR3, as DNA: TGTGCCAGCAGCTTTGATGAGGGAGCGCCCCAGCATTTT. Protein product: CASSFDEGAPQHF.

The chain links TRBV7-6 to TRBJ2-7; D may be TRBD2 (6 bases). The CDR3 sequence is 16 residues long. CDR1 SGHVS and CDR2 FNYEAQ come from the germline V gene. Trimming stripped 4 bases from V and 7 bases from J, with 23 bases between. In nucleotides, the CDR3 is TGTGCCAGCAGCTCCCACACTAGCTCGCGCCGAGGGGAGCAGTACTTC. Its protein is CASSSHTSSRRGEQYF.

This chain links TRBV5-1 with TRBJ2-5; D perhaps matches TRBD1 (5 bases). Germline loops: CDR1 SGHRS, CDR2 YFSETQ. The CDR3 spans 15 residues. The V end lost 0 bases, the J end lost 7 bases, and 16 bases lay between the germline ends. DNA of the CDR3: TGCGCCAGCAGCTTGGCCCCACTGTCTAGGGGGACCCAGTACTTC. It specifies CASSLAPLSRGTQYF.

The genes are TRBV28 and TRBJ1-3; D not resolved. Germline V gives CDR1 MDHEN, CDR2 SYDVKM. The germline V and J ends were trimmed by 2 bases and 5 bases, with 4 bases remaining between them. The CDR3 spans 12 residues. This CDR3 reads CASSLTRNTIYF. CDR3 bases: TGTGCCAGCAGTTTAACTCGAAACACCATATATTTT.

V usage is TRBV28 and J usage is TRBJ1-1, with 8 nucleotides matching TRBD1. The CDR3 length is 16 residues. Unmatched junction bases numbered 10, after V lost 6 bases and J lost 1 base. CDR1 is MDHEN and CDR2 is SYDVKM in the germline V gene. This chain's CDR3 is CASSLDQGAGNTEAFF. CDR3 DNA sequence: TGTGCCAGCAGCCTCGACCAGGGGGCCGGGAACACTGAAGCTTTCTTT.

This chain joins TRBV5-1 and TRBJ2-3; 11 bases fit TRBD2. V lost 4 bases, J lost 8 bases, and 15 bases stayed unmatched. This CDR3 region has 17 residues. Germline CDR1 reads SGHRS; CDR2 reads YFSETQ. CDR3 nucleotides: TGCGCCAGCAGCCCGGGGACTAGCGGCGCCGTAGGGGTTACGCAGTATTTT. The encoded protein is CASSPGTSGAVGVTQYF.

The chain has TRBV2 and TRBJ2-1; TRBD1 agrees at 8 bases. Germline V gives CDR1 SNHLY, CDR2 FYNNEI. This CDR3 region has 15 residues. The trim removed 3 bases at V and 7 bases at J, leaving 8 bases unmatched. CDR3 nucleotide sequence: TGTGCCAGCAGTGATAGTGACAGGGGTATGAATGAGCAGTTCTTC. As protein: CASSDSDRGMNEQFF.